Included here is one T cell receptor beta chain sequence, with context. The entry originates in a study of blood T cell repertoires in COVID-19. For the study at large: Recovered status in Cohort 3 required two negative PCRs, clearance, or symptom resolution.

Produced via immunoSEQ multiplex PCR; TCRdb's table is partial and in-frame only. The sample lists approximately 250,000 clones, 88% occurring once. Each participant's cohort was designated according to participant-reported clinical history. The sequencing sample was made of PBMCs or T cells enriched from blood (not recorded which). The origin of this receptor is a woman in her fifties or sixties in a cohort exposed to, infected with or recovered from COVID-19 (not recorded which).

For the CDR3, the DNA is TGTGCCAGCAGCTTAACTTCAGGGGGCGTAAAGCAGTTCTTC. It translates to CASSLTSGGVKQFF. The rearrangement links TRBV7-3 to TRBJ2-1; 8 bases agree with TRBD1. The CDR3 length is 14 residues. Losses at the gene ends were 0 bases for V and 11 bases for J; bases not matched to a gene: 6. Germline loops: CDR1 SGHTA, CDR2 FQGTGA.